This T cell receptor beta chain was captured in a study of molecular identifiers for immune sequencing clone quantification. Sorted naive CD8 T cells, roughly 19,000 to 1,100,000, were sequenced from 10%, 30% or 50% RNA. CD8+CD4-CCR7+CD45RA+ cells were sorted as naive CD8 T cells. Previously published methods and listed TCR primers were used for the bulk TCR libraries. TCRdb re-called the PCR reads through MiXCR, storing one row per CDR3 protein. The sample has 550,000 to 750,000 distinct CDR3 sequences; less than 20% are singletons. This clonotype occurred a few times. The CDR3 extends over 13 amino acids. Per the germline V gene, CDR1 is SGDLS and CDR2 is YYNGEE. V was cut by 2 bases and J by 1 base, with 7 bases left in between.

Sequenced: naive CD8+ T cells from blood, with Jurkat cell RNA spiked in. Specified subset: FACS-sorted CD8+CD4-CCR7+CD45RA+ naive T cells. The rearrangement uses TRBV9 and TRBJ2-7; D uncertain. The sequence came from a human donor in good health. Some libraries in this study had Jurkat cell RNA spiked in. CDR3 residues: CASSVSDSYEQYF. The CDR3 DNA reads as TGTGCCAGCAGCGTCAGTGATTCCTACGAGCAGTACTTC.